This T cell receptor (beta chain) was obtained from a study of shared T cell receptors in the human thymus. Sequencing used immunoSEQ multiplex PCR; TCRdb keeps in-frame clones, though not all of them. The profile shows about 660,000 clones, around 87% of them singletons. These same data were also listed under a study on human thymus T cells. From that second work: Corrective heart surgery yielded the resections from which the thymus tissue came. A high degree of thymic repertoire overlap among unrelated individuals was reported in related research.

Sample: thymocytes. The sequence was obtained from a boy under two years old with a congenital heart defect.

DNA for the CDR3: TGCAGCGTTGTACCGGTTGTGAACACTGAAGCTTTCTTT. This sequence encodes CSVVPVVNTEAFF. V and J are TRBV29-1 and TRBJ1-1; D gene ambiguous. The CDR3 contains 13 residues. V lost 4 bases, J lost 0 bases, and 9 bases lay in between. Germline V gene lookup returns CDR1 SQVTM and CDR2 ANQGSEA. Drawing the rest from reference TRBV29-1 and TRBJ1-1, the complete variable domain is SAVISQKPSRDICQRGTSLTIQCQVDSQVTMMFWYRQQPGQSLTLIATANQGSEATYESGFVIDKFPISRPNLTFSTLTVSNMSPEDSSIYLCSVVPVVNTEAFFGQGTRLTVV.